The sequence of this TCR beta chain was determined in a study of shared clonotypes between healthy human individuals. Whole-study context: Per donor, CD8 memory used one plate, CD8 naive used two, CD4 memory used three and CD4 naive used three. Study conclusions and caveats: In contrast to clonotypes shared by all four donors, non-shared clonotypes had lower generation probabilities.

The CDR3 is 20 amino acids. CDR1 and CDR2 from the germline V gene are SGHVS and FNYEAQ. V lost 1 base and J 2 bases, leaving 25 bases between the germline ends. In the case of this clone: Its antigen is not identified.

The assay used deep level. Genomic DNA belonging to each subset was distributed in equal measure over several immunoSEQ plates. Clones were sequenced by immunoSEQ multiplex PCR, and TCRdb holds only the in-frame ones, with some missing. The sample lists approximately 1,500,000 clones; roughly 98% were seen once. V gene TRBV7-6 combines with J gene TRBJ2-3; D not resolved. Material for sequencing was naive CD4+ T cells sorted from blood. Subset: CD45RA+ positively selected. The origin of this receptor is a man in his thirties or forties in good health. CDR3 loop: CASSLVLASRVSSYTDTQYF. DNA for the CDR3: TGTGCCAGCAGCTTAGTCCTGGCCTCAAGGGTCTCCTCGTACACAGATACGCAGTATTTT.